What follows are 28 T cell receptor beta chains derived from one specimen sequenced in a study of early stage breast cancer tumors. Profiling relied on immunoSEQ multiplex PCR, and the TCRdb table lists in-frame clones only, not all of them. The sample has 20,000 to 30,000 clones, 65% to 75% seen once. Sequencing was performed on breast tumor tissue. Receptor source: a person aged 55 to 75 with breast cancer.

This clone was observed once. The V call is TRBV5-1, the J call TRBJ2-7; 8 positions match TRBD2. The CDR3 covers 14 residues. After removal of 5 bases from V and 4 bases from J, the junction contained 8 bases not matched to a gene. Germline loops: CDR1 SGHRS, CDR2 YFSETQ. CDR3 sequence reads: CASRAGTRVYEQYF. CDR3 nucleotides: TGCGCCAGCAGGGCCGGGACTAGGGTTTACGAGCAGTACTTC.

The chain recombines TRBV30 with TRBJ2-7, with 10 bases that match TRBD1. There are 15 residues in the CDR3. Germline loops: CDR1 GTSNPN, CDR2 SVGIG (reference sequence). V dropped 3 bases and J dropped 5; count of bases not matched to a gene: 10. The CDR3 region is CAWSPVGQGNHEQYF. The DNA of the CDR3 is TGTGCCTGGAGCCCAGTGGGACAGGGGAACCACGAGCAGTACTTC. The whole variable domain, filled in from reference TRBV30 and TRBJ2-7, reads SQTIHQWPATLVQPVGSPLSLECTVEGTSNPNLYWYRQAAGRGLQLLFYSVGIGQISSEVPQNLSASRPQDRQFILSSKKLLLSDSGFYLCAWSPVGQGNHEQYFGPGTRLTVT.

The chain combines TRBV6-6 with TRBJ1-1, with D possibly being TRBD1 (5 bases). Trimming removed 4 bases at V and 2 bases at J, with 11 bases between. The CDR3 is made up of 14 amino acids. The germline gives CDR1 MNHNY, CDR2 SVGAGI (reference sequence). The DNA for the CDR3 is TGTGCCAGCAGTTGGGGCCAGGGAAACACTGAAGCTTTCTTT. It translates to CASSWGQGNTEAFF.

This rearrangement joins TRBV5-8 to TRBJ1-3, with D perhaps TRBD1 (5 bases). The CDR3 has 16 amino acids. Germline values: CDR1 SGHTS, CDR2 YDEGEE. V was cut by 4 bases and J by 7 bases, with 21 bases left in between. The CDR3: CASSRPLTGFWNTIYF. The CDR3 region has the DNA TGTGCCAGCAGCCGACCGCTCACAGGTTTCTGGAACACCATATATTTT.

This clone was counted a few times. CDR3 residues: CASSQVMSSYEQYF. The CDR3 DNA reads as TGTGCCAGCAGCCAAGTGATGAGCTCCTACGAGCAGTACTTC. The chain carries TRBV14 and TRBJ2-7; D remains ambiguous. V lost 1 base and J 0 bases, leaving 7 bases between the germline ends. The germline V gene encodes CDR1 SGHDN and CDR2 FVKESK. This CDR3 has 14 residues.

This clone was picked up a small number of times. The chain combines TRBV27 with TRBJ1-2; weak D call: TRBD1 (5 bases). Trimming pared 4 bases from V and 3 bases from J, leaving 9 bases between. Germline V gives CDR1 MNHEY, CDR2 SMNVEV (reference sequence). This CDR3 comprises 13 residues. The CDR3 sequence is CASSSGVDYGYTF. CDR3 in DNA: TGTGCCAGCAGTTCGGGGGTGGACTATGGCTACACCTTC.

The chain recombines TRBV4-1 with TRBJ2-1; TRBD2 aligns across 9 bases. Germline V CDR1 and CDR2: MGHRA, YSYEKL. Losses at the gene ends were 0 bases for V and 4 bases for J; bases not matched to a gene: 10. This CDR3 comprises 18 residues. The CDR3: CASSQEVGLAGKYNEQFF. CDR3 in DNA: TGCGCCAGCAGCCAAGAGGTAGGGCTAGCGGGAAAATACAATGAGCAGTTCTTC.

The V gene is TRBV5-1, the J gene TRBJ1-1, with D maybe TRBD1 (5 bases). The germline CDR1 and CDR2 sequences are SGHRS and YFSETQ. V was clipped by 0 bases and J by 0 bases, with 9 bases between them. CDR3 size: 15 residues. CDR3 bases: TGCGCCAGCAGCTTGGAGGCAGGGCTGAACACTGAAGCTTTCTTT. Translated: CASSLEAGLNTEAFF.

V usage is TRBV30 and J usage is TRBJ1-4, with unresolved D. V lost 0 bases, J lost 6 bases, and 8 bases lay in between. Germline V lookup: CDR1 GTSNPN, CDR2 SVGIG (reference sequence). This CDR3 has 13 amino acids. The CDR3 DNA follows: TGTGCCTGGAGTGTATCTACGGATGAAAAACTGTTTTTT. The encoded protein is CAWSVSTDEKLFF.

This clone was counted a few times. This chain uses TRBV18 with TRBJ2-7, with 9 nucleotides matching TRBD1. From germline, CDR1 is KGHSH and CDR2 LQKENI. CDR3 size: 14 residues. Losses at the gene ends were 6 bases for V and 5 bases for J; bases not matched to a gene: 8. CDR3 residues: CASSPRDRANEQYF. CDR3 DNA: TGTGCCAGCTCGCCCCGGGACAGGGCTAACGAGCAGTACTTC.

The rearrangement links TRBV11-2 to TRBJ2-7; 7 bases map to TRBD2. V was clipped by 0 bases and J by 2 bases; unmatched bases: 4. This CDR3 contains 15 residues. Germline loops: CDR1 SGHAT, CDR2 FQNNGV. This CDR3 is CASSLEGGPTYEQYF. CDR3 DNA: TGTGCCAGCAGCTTAGAGGGAGGGCCTACCTACGAGCAGTACTTC. Drawing the rest from reference TRBV11-2 and TRBJ2-7, the complete variable domain is EAGVAQSPRYKIIEKRQSVAFWCNPISGHATLYWYQQILGQGPKLLIQFQNNGVVDDSQLPKDRFSAERLKGVDSTLKIQPAKLEDSAVYLCASSLEGGPTYEQYFGPGTRLTVT.

The chain links TRBV18 to TRBJ2-4, with TRBD2 matching 8 bases. Looked up from germline, CDR1 is KGHSH and CDR2 is LQKENI. This CDR3 is 18 amino acids long. The V and J ends lost 2 bases and 1 base, in that order; junction bases with no gene match: 10. DNA of the CDR3: TGTGCCAGCTCACCAAACACCGGGACTAGTGGGGCCAAAAACATTCAGTACTTC. This translates into CASSPNTGTSGAKNIQYF. The full variable domain, its missing parts supplied by reference TRBV18 and TRBJ2-4, is NAGVMQNPRHLVRRRGQEARLRCSPMKGHSHVYWYRQLPEEGLKFMVYLQKENIIDESGMPKERFSAEFPKEGPSILRIQQVVRGDSAAYFCASSPNTGTSGAKNIQYFGAGTRLSVL.

The J gene is TRBJ2-1, the V gene TRBV15, with a weak D call TRBD2 (6 bases). This CDR3 is built from 16 residues. V lost 0 bases, J lost 2 bases, and 11 bases lay in between. Per germline, CDR1 LNHNV and CDR2 YYDKDF (reference sequence). CDR3 loop: CATSRDYGRPYNEQFF. CDR3 coding DNA: TGTGCCACCAGCAGAGATTACGGGAGACCCTACAATGAGCAGTTCTTC.

CDR3 sequence: CASGLGAETGKAFF. As DNA, the CDR3 is TGTGCTAGTGGTTTGGGGGCAGAGACAGGGAAAGCTTTCTTT. The chain is built from TRBV12-5 and TRBJ1-1; 7 bases map to TRBD1. This CDR3 has 14 amino acids. Trimming cost V 1 base and J 9 bases; bases outside gene matches: 8. Germline values: CDR1 LGHNT, CDR2 FRNRAP. Full variable domain (missing parts from reference TRBV12-5 and TRBJ1-1): DARVTQTPRHKVTEMGQEVTMRCQPILGHNTVFWYRQTMMQGLELLAYFRNRAPLDDSGMPKDRFSAEMPDATLATLKIQPSEPRDSAVYFCASGLGAETGKAFFGQGTRLTVV.

J is TRBJ2-7 and V is TRBV28; D is possibly TRBD1 (6 bases). Trimming shortened V by 4 bases and J by 9 bases, and 13 bases separated the two germline ends. The CDR3 has 12 amino acids. Germline CDR1 reads MDHEN; CDR2 reads SYDVKM. This CDR3 reads CASSSPSRGQYF. DNA for the CDR3: TGTGCCAGCAGTTCCCCCTCCAGGGGGCAGTACTTC.

The chain employs TRBV18 and TRBJ2-2, with D unresolved. V lost 0 bases and J lost 5, with 7 bases in between. Germline assignment: CDR1 KGHSH and CDR2 LQKENI. CDR3 length equals 14 residues. CDR3 nucleotides: TGTGCCAGCTCACCACCCTACTTAACCGGGGAGCTGTTTTTT. Its translation: CASSPPYLTGELFF.

The chain uses TRBV28 and TRBJ2-6; 7 bases line up with TRBD1. Trimming removed 6 bases from V and 4 bases from J; junction bases left unmatched: 6. From germline, CDR1 is MDHEN and CDR2 SYDVKM. This CDR3 is built from 15 residues. In DNA form, the CDR3 reads TGTGCCAGCAGACCGGGACAGTTAGGGGCCAACGTCCTGACTTTC. Translation: CASRPGQLGANVLTF.

V usage is TRBV27 and J usage is TRBJ1-3; D may be TRBD1 (6 bases). Trimming removed 6 bases at V and 0 bases at J, with 12 bases between. The CDR3 runs to 15 residues. Germline CDR1 and CDR2: MNHEY and SMNVEV (reference sequence). CDR3 residues: CASRRDTDSGNTIYF. The CDR3 DNA reads TGTGCCAGCAGACGGGACACCGACTCTGGAAACACCATATATTTT.

The V call is TRBV28, the J call TRBJ2-1; perhaps TRBD1 as D (6 bases). V was trimmed by 5 bases and J by 7 bases, leaving 21 bases between them. Germline loops: CDR1 MDHEN, CDR2 SYDVKM. The CDR3 length is 16 residues. CDR3 DNA sequence: TGTGCCAGCAGTCCGGCAATGAGGGGGTCTGGAAATGAGCAGTTCTTC. Translating gives CASSPAMRGSGNEQFF.

By frequency in the sample, this clone is medium-sized (0.01 to 0.1%). V gene TRBV9 combines with J gene TRBJ1-1; possible D gene TRBD1, 5 bases. This CDR3 is 15 amino acids long. Trimming pared 4 bases from V and 3 bases from J, leaving 16 bases between. CDR1 is SGDLS, CDR2 YYNGEE, per germline. The CDR3 reads CASSPRGRKYTEAFF. Written as DNA, the CDR3 is TGTGCCAGCAGCCCTAGGGGCAGAAAATACACTGAAGCTTTCTTT.

The V and J genes are TRBV14 and TRBJ2-2, with D maybe TRBD1 (5 bases). Trimming shortened V by 2 bases and J by 13 bases, and 8 bases separated the two germline ends. The germline V gene has CDR1 SGHDN and CDR2 FVKESK. This CDR3 region has 11 residues. The CDR3 DNA follows: TGTGCCAGCAGCCAAAGGGGCGGGCTGTTTTTT. It yields the protein CASSQRGGLFF.

By frequency in the sample, this clone is medium-sized (0.01 to 0.1%). This rearrangement joins TRBV29-1 to TRBJ2-2; TRBD1 matches 7 bases. The germline V gene has CDR1 SQVTM and CDR2 ANQGSEA. CDR3 length: 13 residues. The junction had 7 bases not matched to a gene; V was cut back by 6 bases and J by 6 bases. For the CDR3, the DNA is TGCAGCGTCCAAACCACAGGGGCCGGGGAGCTGTTTTTT. Amino acid sequence: CSVQTTGAGELFF.

This rearrangement joins TRBV30 to TRBJ2-3; D may be TRBD2 (5 bases). Germline V lookup: CDR1 GTSNPN, CDR2 SVGIG (reference sequence). The CDR3 has 15 residues. V was pared by 2 bases and J by 0 bases, with 12 bases between. The DNA for the CDR3 is TGTGCCTGGAGTCCGGCGGGTGCTAGCACAGATACGCAGTATTTT. It encodes CAWSPAGASTDTQYF.

J is TRBJ1-5 and V is TRBV11-3, with D unclear. The CDR3 consists of 15 residues. Trimming stripped 2 bases from V and 7 bases from J, with 15 bases between. Germline lookup yields CDR1 SGHNT and CDR2 YENEEA. Written as DNA, the CDR3 is TGTGCCAGCAGCTTACCAAGGCGGGGTGCCCAGCCCCAGCATTTT. It specifies CASSLPRRGAQPQHF. The variable domain in full, completed from reference TRBV11-3 and TRBJ1-5, reads EAGVVQSPRYKIIEKKQPVAFWCNPISGHNTLYWYLQNLGQGPELLIRYENEEAVDDSQLPKDRFSAERLKGVDSTLKIQPAELGDSAVYLCASSLPRRGAQPQHFGDGTRLSIL.

As concerns this clone: Sequence at one end of the junction differs from germline and may be a read error. The chain carries TRBV5-1 and TRBJ2-7; maybe TRBD2 (6 bases). The CDR3 is made up of 14 amino acids. Germline assignment: CDR1 SGHRS and CDR2 YFSETQ. CDR3 loop: CASSFLTLGGEQYF. DNA for the CDR3: TGTGCCAGCAGCTTCCTGACTTTGGGGGGCGAGCAGTACTTC.

Note on this clone: A read error may account for a junction end that differs from germline. The gene calls are TRBV7-7 and TRBJ2-2; 11 positions agree with TRBD2. The CDR3 loop spans 14 amino acids. Germline values: CDR1 SSHAT, CDR2 FNYEAQ (reference sequence). The CDR3 sequence: CASTSGSPAGELFF. CDR3 DNA sequence: TGTGCTAGCACTAGCGGGAGTCCCGCCGGGGAGCTGTTTTTT.

J is TRBJ2-6 and V is TRBV4-1, with a tentative D call TRBD1 (6 bases). Germline CDR1 MGHRA, CDR2 YSYEKL. Trimming took 2 bases from V and 3 from J, leaving 8 bases between them. This CDR3 contains 15 residues. CDR3 protein: CASSQTGSGANVLTF. The CDR3 DNA sequence: TGCGCCAGCAGCCAAACAGGGAGTGGGGCCAACGTCCTGACTTTC.

V is TRBV7-2 and J is TRBJ2-3; 7 bases are a match to TRBD2. With V trimmed by 2 bases and J by 0 bases, 2 bases remained unmatched. The CDR3 contains 15 residues. Germline V CDR1 and CDR2: SGHTA, FQGNSA. Here the CDR3 DNA reads TGTGCCAGCAGCTTACAAGCGGGGAGCACAGATACGCAGTATTTT. The encoded protein is CASSLQAGSTDTQYF.